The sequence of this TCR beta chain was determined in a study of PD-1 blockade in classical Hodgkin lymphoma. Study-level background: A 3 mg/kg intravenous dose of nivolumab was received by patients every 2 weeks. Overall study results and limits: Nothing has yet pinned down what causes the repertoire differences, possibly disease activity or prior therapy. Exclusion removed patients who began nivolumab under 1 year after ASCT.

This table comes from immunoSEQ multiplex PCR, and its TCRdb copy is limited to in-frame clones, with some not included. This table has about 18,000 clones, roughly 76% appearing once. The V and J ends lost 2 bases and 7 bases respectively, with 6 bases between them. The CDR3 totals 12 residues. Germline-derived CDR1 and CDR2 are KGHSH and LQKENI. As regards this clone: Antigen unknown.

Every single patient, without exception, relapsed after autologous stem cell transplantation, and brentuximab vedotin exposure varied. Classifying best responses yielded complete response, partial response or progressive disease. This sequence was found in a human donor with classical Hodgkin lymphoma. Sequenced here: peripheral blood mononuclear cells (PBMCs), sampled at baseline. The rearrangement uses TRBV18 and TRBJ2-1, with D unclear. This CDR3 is CASSPESNEQFF. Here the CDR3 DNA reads TGTGCCAGCTCACCAGAGAGTAATGAGCAGTTCTTC.